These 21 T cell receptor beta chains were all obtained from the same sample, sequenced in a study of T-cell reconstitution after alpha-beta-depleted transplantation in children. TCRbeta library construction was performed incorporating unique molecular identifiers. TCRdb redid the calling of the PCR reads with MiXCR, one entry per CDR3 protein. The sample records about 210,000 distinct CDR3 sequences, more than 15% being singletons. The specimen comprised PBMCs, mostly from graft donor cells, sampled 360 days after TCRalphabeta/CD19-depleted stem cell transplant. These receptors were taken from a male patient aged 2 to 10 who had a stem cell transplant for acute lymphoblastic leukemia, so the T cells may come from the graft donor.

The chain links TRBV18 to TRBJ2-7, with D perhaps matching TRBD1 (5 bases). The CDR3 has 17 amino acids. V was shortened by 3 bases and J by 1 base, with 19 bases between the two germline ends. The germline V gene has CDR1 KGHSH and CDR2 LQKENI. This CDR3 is CASSPPGQGSSSYEQYF. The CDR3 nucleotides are TGTGCCAGCTCACCGCCCGGCCAGGGATCAAGTTCCTACGAGCAGTACTTC.

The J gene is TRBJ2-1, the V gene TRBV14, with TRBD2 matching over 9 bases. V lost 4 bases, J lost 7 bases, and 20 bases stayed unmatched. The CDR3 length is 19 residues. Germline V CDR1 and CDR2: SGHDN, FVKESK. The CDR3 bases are TGTGCCAGCAGCCGAAACCTCGCTAGCGGGGTCTCCAATTGGAATGAGCAGTTCTTC. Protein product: CASSRNLASGVSNWNEQFF.

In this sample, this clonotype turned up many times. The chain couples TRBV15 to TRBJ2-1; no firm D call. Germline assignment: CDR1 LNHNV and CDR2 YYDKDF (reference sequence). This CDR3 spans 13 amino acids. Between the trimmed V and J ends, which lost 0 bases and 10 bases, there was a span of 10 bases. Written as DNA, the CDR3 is TGTGCCACCAGCAGAGATCGGCAGTCCGAGCAGTTCTTC. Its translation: CATSRDRQSEQFF.

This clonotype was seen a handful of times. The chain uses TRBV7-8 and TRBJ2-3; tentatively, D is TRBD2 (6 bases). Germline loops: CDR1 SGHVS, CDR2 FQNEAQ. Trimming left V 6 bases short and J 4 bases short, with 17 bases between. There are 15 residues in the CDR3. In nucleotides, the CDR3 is TGTGCCAGCAGACGGGACCGGAGGGGACCAGATACGCAGTATTTT. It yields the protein CASRRDRRGPDTQYF. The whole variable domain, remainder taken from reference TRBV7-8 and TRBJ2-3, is GAGVSQSPRYKVAKRGQDVALRCDPISGHVSLFWYQQALGQGPEFLTYFQNEAQLDKSGLPSDRFFAERPEGSVSTLKIQRTQQEDSAVYLCASRRDRRGPDTQYFGPGTRLTVL.

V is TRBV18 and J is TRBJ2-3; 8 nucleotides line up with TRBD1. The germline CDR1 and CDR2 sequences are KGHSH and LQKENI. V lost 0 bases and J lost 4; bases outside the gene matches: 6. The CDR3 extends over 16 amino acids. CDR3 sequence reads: CASSPPTGGKPDTQYF. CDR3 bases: TGTGCCAGCTCACCACCTACAGGGGGGAAACCAGATACGCAGTATTTT.

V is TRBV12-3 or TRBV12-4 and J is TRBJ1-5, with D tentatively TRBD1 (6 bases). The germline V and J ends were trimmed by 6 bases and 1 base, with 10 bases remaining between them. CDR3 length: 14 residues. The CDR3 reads CASRQGSSNQPQHF. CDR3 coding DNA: TGTGCCAGCAGGCAGGGGTCGAGCAATCAGCCCCAGCATTTT.

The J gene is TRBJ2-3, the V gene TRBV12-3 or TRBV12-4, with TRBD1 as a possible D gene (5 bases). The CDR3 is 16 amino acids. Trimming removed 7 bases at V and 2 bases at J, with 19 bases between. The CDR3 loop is CASIPPWGQFTDTQYF. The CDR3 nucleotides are TGTGCCAGCATTCCGCCTTGGGGCCAATTCACAGATACGCAGTATTTT.

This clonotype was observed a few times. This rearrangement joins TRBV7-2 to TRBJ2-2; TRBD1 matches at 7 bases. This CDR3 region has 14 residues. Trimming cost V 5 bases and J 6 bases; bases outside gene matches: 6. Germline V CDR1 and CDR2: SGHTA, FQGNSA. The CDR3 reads CASSHYRGPGELFF. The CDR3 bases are TGTGCCAGCAGCCATTACAGGGGCCCCGGGGAGCTGTTTTTT.

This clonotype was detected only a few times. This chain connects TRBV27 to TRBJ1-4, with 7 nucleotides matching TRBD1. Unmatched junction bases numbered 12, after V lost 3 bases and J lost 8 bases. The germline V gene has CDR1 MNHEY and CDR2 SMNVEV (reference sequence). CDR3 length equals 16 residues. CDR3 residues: CASSLYTGAGGEKLFF. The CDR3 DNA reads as TGTGCCAGCAGTTTGTACACAGGGGCCGGGGGCGAAAAACTGTTTTTT. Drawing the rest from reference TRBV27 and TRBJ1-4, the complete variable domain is EAQVTQNPRYLITVTGKKLTVTCSQNMNHEYMSWYRQDPGLGLRQIYYSMNVEVTDKGDVPEGYKVSRKEKRNFPLILESPSPNQTSLYFCASSLYTGAGGEKLFFGSGTQLSVL.

The chain's CDR3 is CASSAEGMAYEQYF. Written as DNA, the CDR3 is TGTGCCAGCAGCGCGGAAGGTATGGCCTACGAGCAGTACTTC. J is TRBJ2-7 and V is TRBV18; D is uncertain. CDR3 length: 14 amino acids. CDR1 is KGHSH and CDR2 is LQKENI in the germline V gene. Trimming removed 8 bases at V and 2 bases at J, with 16 bases between.

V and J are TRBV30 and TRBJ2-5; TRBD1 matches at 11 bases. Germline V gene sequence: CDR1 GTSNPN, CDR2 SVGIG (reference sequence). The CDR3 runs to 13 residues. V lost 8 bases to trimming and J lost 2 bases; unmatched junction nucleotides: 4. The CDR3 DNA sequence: TGTGCCGGACGGGACAGGGGGCAAGAGACCCAGTACTTC. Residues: CAGRDRGQETQYF.

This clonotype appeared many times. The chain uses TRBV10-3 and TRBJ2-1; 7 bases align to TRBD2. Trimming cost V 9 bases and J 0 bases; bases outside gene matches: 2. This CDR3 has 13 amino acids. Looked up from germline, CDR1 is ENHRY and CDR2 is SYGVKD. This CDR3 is CAMRESSYNEQFF. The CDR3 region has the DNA TGTGCCATGCGGGAGAGCTCCTACAATGAGCAGTTCTTC.

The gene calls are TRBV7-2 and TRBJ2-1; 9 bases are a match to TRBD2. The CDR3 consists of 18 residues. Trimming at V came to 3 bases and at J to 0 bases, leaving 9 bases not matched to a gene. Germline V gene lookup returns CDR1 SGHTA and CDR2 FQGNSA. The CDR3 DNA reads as TGTGCCAGCAGCTTTGCGGGGGGGGCAGGAAGCTCCTACAATGAGCAGTTCTTC. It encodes CASSFAGGAGSSYNEQFF.

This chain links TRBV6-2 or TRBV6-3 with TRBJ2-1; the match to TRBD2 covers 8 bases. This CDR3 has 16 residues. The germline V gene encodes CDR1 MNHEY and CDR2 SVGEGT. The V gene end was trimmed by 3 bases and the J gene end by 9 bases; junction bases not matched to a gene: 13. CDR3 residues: CASSYSSAGAWGEQFF. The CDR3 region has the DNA TGTGCCAGCAGTTATTCATCAGCGGGAGCTTGGGGTGAGCAGTTCTTC.

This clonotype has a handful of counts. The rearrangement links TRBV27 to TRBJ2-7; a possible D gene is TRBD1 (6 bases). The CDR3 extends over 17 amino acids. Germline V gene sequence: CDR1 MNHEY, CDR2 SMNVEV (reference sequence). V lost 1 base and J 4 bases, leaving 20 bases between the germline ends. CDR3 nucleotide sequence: TGTGCCAGCAGTTTATTCTTTTTGGGCCAGGGGTCTTACGAGCAGTACTTC. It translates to CASSLFFLGQGSYEQYF.

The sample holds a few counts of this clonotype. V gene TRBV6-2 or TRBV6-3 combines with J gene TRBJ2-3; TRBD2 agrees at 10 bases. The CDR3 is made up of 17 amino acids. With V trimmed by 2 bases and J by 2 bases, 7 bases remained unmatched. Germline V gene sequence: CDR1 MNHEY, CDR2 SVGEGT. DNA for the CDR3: TGTGCCAGCAGTTACCCCACCCTAGCGGGGGACACAGATACGCAGTATTTT. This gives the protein CASSYPTLAGDTDTQYF.

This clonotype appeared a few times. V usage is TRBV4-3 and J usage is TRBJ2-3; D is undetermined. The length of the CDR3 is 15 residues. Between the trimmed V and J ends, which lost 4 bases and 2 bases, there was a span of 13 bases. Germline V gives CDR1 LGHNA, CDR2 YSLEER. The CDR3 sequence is CASSRDIIATDTQYF. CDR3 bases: TGCGCCAGCAGCCGAGATATTATAGCCACAGATACGCAGTATTTT.

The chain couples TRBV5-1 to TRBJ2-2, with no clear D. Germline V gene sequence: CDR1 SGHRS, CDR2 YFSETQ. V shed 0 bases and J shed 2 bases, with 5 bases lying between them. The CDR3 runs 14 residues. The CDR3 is CASSLEVNTGELFF. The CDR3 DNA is TGCGCCAGCAGCTTGGAGGTTAACACCGGGGAGCTGTTTTTT.

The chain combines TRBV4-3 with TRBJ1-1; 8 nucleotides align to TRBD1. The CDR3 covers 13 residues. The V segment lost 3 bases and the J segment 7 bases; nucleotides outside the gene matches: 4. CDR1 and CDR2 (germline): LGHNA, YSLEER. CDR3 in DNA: TGCGCCAGCAGCCACGACAGGGGAGATGAAGCTTTCTTT. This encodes CASSHDRGDEAFF.

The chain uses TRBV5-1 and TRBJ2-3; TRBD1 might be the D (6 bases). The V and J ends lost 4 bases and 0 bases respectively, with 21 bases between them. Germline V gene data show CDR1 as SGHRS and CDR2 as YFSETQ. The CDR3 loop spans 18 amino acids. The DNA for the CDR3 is TGCGCCAGCAGCCCAGGGACAAGTGGGTCCTTTAGCACAGATACGCAGTATTTT. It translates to CASSPGTSGSFSTDTQYF.

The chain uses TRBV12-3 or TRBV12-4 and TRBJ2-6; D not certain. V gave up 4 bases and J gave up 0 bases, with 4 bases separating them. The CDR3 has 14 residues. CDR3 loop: CASSSTSGANVLTF. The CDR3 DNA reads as TGTGCCAGCAGTTCTACCTCTGGGGCCAACGTCCTGACTTTC.